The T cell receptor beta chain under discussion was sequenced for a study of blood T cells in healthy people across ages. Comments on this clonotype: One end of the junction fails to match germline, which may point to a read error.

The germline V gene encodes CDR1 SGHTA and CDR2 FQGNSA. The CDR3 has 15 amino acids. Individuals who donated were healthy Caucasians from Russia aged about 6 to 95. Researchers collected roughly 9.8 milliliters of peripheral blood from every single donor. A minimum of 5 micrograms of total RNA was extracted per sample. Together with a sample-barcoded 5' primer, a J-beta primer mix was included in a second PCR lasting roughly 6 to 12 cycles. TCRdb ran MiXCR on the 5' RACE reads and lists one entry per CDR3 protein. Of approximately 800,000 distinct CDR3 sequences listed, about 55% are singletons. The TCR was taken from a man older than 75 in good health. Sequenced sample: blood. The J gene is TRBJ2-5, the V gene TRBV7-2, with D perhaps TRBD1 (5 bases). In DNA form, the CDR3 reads TGTGCCAGCGGCTTATACACAACGCAGGGCTTAGAGCAGTACTTC. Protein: CASGLYTTQGLEQYF.